This passage covers 6 T cell receptor beta chains from one sample sequenced in a study of OX40 agonist ivuxolimab in advanced cancers. Only in-frame clones appear in the TCRdb table, and some are missing; sequencing was by immunoSEQ multiplex PCR. The sample includes about 99,000 clones, 91% of them seen just once. The sequencing here drew on CD4+ or CD8+ T cells sorted from blood, taken in a trial of the OX40 agonist ivuxolimab. The receptor set was obtained from an adult with an advanced solid tumor such as melanoma, head and neck, liver or kidney cancer.

V and J are TRBV6-6 and TRBJ1-4; the D gene is possibly TRBD1 (5 bases). The germline CDR1 and CDR2 sequences are MNHNY and SVGAGI (reference sequence). V lost 5 bases, J lost 8 bases, and 9 bases lay in between. The CDR3 runs 12 residues. The CDR3 here is CASSQGDEKLFF. CDR3 nucleotide sequence: TGTGCCAGCAGTCAAGGGGACGAAAAACTGTTTTTT.

The V and J genes are TRBV6-5 and TRBJ2-5; no clear D gene. Germline V gives CDR1 MNHEY, CDR2 SVGAGI. V shed 6 bases and J shed 8 bases, with 13 bases lying between them. The CDR3 covers 12 residues. CDR3 nucleotides: TGTGCCAGCAGATCCGAATTGGCCACCCAGTACTTC. Protein product: CASRSELATQYF.

In nucleotides, the CDR3 is TGTGCCAGCAGCTTACCCCTGTCGGGTGGCTACACCTTC. Protein sequence: CASSLPLSGGYTF. The gene calls are TRBV11-2 and TRBJ1-2, with no clear D. The CDR3 extends over 13 amino acids. Germline CDR1 and CDR2: SGHAT and FQNNGV. Trimming stripped 2 bases from V and 7 bases from J, with 11 bases between. The full variable domain, with the rest looked up from reference TRBV11-2 and TRBJ1-2, is EAGVAQSPRYKIIEKRQSVAFWCNPISGHATLYWYQQILGQGPKLLIQFQNNGVVDDSQLPKDRFSAERLKGVDSTLKIQPAKLEDSAVYLCASSLPLSGGYTFGSGTRLTVV.

The chain carries TRBV7-2 and TRBJ1-4, with D uncertain. Germline CDR1 SGHTA, CDR2 FQGNSA. The CDR3 consists of 19 residues. Trimming took off 1 base at V and 9 bases at J, with 27 bases between the two ends. CDR3 sequence reads: CASSLEGGPAITMKKKLFF. The DNA for the CDR3 is TGTGCCAGCAGCTTAGAGGGAGGCCCGGCCATTACTATGAAGAAAAAACTGTTTTTT.

V is TRBV28 and J is TRBJ1-3; no reliable D call. Germline-derived CDR1 and CDR2 are MDHEN and SYDVKM. The V gene lost 3 bases and the J gene lost 0 bases, with 9 bases spanning the gap. The CDR3 is 15 amino acids. Here the CDR3 reads CASSFWQSSGNTIYF. The CDR3 region has the DNA TGTGCCAGCAGTTTTTGGCAGAGCTCTGGAAACACCATATATTTT.

This clone was seen a handful of times. The chain is built from TRBV5-1 and TRBJ1-4; no clear D. Trimming removed 0 bases at V and 7 bases at J, with 13 bases between. This CDR3 comprises 15 residues. Germline V gives CDR1 SGHRS, CDR2 YFSETQ. DNA for the CDR3: TGCGCCAGCAGCTTGGTGATGGGTGGCGGTGAAAAACTGTTTTTT. This codes for CASSLVMGGGEKLFF.